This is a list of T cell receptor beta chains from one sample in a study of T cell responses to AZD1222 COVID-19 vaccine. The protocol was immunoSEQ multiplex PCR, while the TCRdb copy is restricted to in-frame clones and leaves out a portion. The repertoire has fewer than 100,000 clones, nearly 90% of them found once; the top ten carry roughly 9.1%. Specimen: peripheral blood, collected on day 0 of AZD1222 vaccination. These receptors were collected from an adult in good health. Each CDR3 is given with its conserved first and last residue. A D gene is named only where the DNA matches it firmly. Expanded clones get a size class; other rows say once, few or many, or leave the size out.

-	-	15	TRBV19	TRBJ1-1	TGTGCCAGTAGCCACCCGACATTGGCGAACACTGAAGCTTTCTTT	CASSHPTLANTEAFF
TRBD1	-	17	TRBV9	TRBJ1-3	TGTGCCAGCAGCGTAAAGTCCCCGGGACAGCGTGGAAACACCATATATTTT	CASSVKSPGQRGNTIYF
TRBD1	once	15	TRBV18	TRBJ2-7	TGTGCCAGCTCACTACTCGGACAGGGGTCCTACGAGCAGTACTTC	CASSLLGQGSYEQYF
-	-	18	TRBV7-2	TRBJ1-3	TGTGCCAGCAGCTTAGCGTATCGAGGCCCGGTATCTGGAAACACCATATATTTT	CASSLAYRGPVSGNTIYF
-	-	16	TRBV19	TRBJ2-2	TGTGCCAGTATTAGGACACACATGGCGAACACCGGGGAGCTGTTTTTT	CASIRTHMANTGELFF
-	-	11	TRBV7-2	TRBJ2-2	TGTGCCTCAGGAATGGGGGTCGAGCTGTTTTTT	CASGMGVELFF
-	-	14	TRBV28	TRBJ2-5	TGTGCCAGCACCGAGGTATGGCCCAGGGAGACCCAGTACTTC	CASTEVWPRETQYF
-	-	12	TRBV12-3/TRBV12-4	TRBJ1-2	TGTGCCAGCAGCCAGGGAATGCATGGCTACACCTTC	CASSQGMHGYTF
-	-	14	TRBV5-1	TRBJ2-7	TGCGCCAGCAGCTTGTCCGGGGGAGCCTACGAGCAGTACTTC	CASSLSGGAYEQYF
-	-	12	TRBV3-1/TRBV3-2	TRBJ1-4	TGTGCCAGCAGCCAGGGGGACGAAAAACTGTTTTTT	CASSQGDEKLFF
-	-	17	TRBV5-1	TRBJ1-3	TGCGCCAGCAGCTCCGCTGACTACAGTTACTCTGGAAACACCATATATTTT	CASSSADYSYSGNTIYF
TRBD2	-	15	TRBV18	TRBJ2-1	TGTGCCAGCTCACCGGCAGCGGGGGGGCCTAATGAGCAGTTCTTC	CASSPAAGGPNEQFF
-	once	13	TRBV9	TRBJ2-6	TGTGCCAGCCAGACCTCTGGGGCCAACGTCCTGACTTTC	CASQTSGANVLTF
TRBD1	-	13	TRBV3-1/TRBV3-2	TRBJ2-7	TGTGCCAGCAGCCCAGGGACAGGCAGCGAGCAGTACTTC	CASSPGTGSEQYF
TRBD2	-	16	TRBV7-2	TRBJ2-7	TGTGCCAGCAGCTTAGGTGCGGGGGGCCGCGCCTACGAGCAGTACTTC	CASSLGAGGRAYEQYF
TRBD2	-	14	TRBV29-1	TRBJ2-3	TGCAGCCTTTCGAGCGGGGTCTTCACAGATACGCAGTATTTT	CSLSSGVFTDTQYF
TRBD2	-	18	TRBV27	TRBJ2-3	TGTGCCAGCAGTTTATCACCGGGGGTAGCGGGGACCACAGATACGCAGTATTTT	CASSLSPGVAGTTDTQYF
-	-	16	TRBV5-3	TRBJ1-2	TGTGCCAGAAGCCATAAACGGACAGTTTATAGACGTGGCTACACCTTC	CARSHKRTVYRRGYTF
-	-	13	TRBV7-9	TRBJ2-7	TGTGCCAGCAGCTTCCTAGACGGATTCGAGCAGTACTTC	CASSFLDGFEQYF
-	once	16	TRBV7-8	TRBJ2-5	TGTGCCAGCAGCTCACCTCTCGAACGGCACGGGATTCACCAGTACTTC	CASSSPLERHGIHQYF
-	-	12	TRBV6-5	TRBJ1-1	TGTGCCAGCAGCTCCGACGGGCGAGAAGCTTTCTTT	CASSSDGREAFF
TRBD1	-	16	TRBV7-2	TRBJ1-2	TGTGCCAGCAGCTTAGGCGGGACAGCTTCTAACTATGGCTACACCTTC	CASSLGGTASNYGYTF
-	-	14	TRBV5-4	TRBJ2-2	TGTGCCAGCAGCACTACAGCGAACACCGGGGAGCTGTTTTTT	CASSTTANTGELFF
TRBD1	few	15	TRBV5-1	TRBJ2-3	TGCGCCAGCAGCGACGGGACAGGGGAAGGGGATACGCAGTATTTT	CASSDGTGEGDTQYF
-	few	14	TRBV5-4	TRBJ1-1	TGTGCCAGCAGCTTGGGGACAGTGAACACTGAAGCTTTCTTT	CASSLGTVNTEAFF
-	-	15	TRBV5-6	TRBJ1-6	TGTGCCAGCAGCTTTCTACAATTAAGGGATTCACCCCTCCACTTT	CASSFLQLRDSPLHF
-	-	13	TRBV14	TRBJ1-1	TGTGCCAGCAGTTGGGGTATGAACACTGAAGCTTTCTTT	CASSWGMNTEAFF
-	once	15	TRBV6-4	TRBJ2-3	TGTGCCAGCAGTGAGGACACCCTTAGCACAGATACGCAGTATTTT	CASSEDTLSTDTQYF